This T cell receptor beta chain appears in the sequencing data of a study of blood T cell repertoires in COVID-19 (dated by TCRdb to about 2020). Describing the broader study: The collaborator samples originated in the United States, Italy and Spain and spanned the acute and convalescent phases of COVID-19. The material from the prospective study consisted of cDNA or gDNA derived from T cells, B-cell-depleted T cells, or PBMCs. The dataset comprised deeply sampled blood TCRbeta repertoires from subjects exposed to, actively infected with, or recovered from COVID-19. The repertoires were made available in a free public database intended to serve as a resource for research on the immune response to SARS-CoV-2. Samples were obtained from the ongoing ImmuneRACE study (first 160 participants) and from 1,000 to 1,500 subjects provided by 6 global collaborators. The sample metadata nearly always contained a de-identified subject ID, COVID-19 status, age in years and sex. Where available, HLA class I and class II types were obtained from metadata supplied by the sample provider rather than from assay-based typing. Results and caveats for the whole study, not just this receptor: Clinical and demographic metadata were provided uncurated, with the amount varying by source and participant.

The immunoSEQ Assay, a bias-controlled multiplex PCR, was used to amplify TCRbeta CDR3 regions from genomic DNA. On the authors' methods: Nucleated cell counts per sample were estimated from amplification of reference gene primers within the assay. Sequence reads were collapsed and filtered to measure the absolute abundance of every unique TCRbeta CDR3 rearrangement. For each sample, productive Simpson clonality was calculated by taking the square root of Simpson's diversity index across productive rearrangements. TCRdb limited this immuneACCESS table to in-frame rearrangements with V and J called. A share of clones is missing; checked studies link under half to unresolved V genes, and the rest is unexplained. Clone size and the V and J calls come from that table; the DNA yielded D and trimming. The sample table holds tens of thousands of clones, of which about nine tenths were seen once. About 1.9% of the sample rests with the top ten.

A remark on this clone: What antigen it recognizes has not been identified. The input lacks base qualities; no much larger clone sits a single base away.

Each collaborating institution followed its own protocols to collect whole blood in K2EDTA tubes. Collaborator samples were shipped for TCRbeta analysis as frozen whole blood, isolated PBMCs, or DNA extracted from either sample type. CDR1 and CDR2, looked up from the germline V gene, are LGHNA and YNFKEQ. The CDR3 runs 17 residues from the cysteine to the phenylalanine. Left in the record is the CDR3 DNA by itself, 51 bases read in frame from the first base. Trimming takes 0 bases off V and 4 bases off J; junction bases not matched to a gene: 11. The receptor chain draws on TRBV4-2 and TRBJ1-1; 7 central bases correspond to TRBD1. Sequences were obtained from peripheral blood. This TCR derives from a woman aged 45-60 years in a cohort sampled during active COVID-19. This receptor has the CDR3 CASSQDPTTGPGTEAFF. The DNA sequence is TGTGCCAGCAGCCAAGATCCCACGACAGGGCCGGGCACTGAAGCTTTCTTT.